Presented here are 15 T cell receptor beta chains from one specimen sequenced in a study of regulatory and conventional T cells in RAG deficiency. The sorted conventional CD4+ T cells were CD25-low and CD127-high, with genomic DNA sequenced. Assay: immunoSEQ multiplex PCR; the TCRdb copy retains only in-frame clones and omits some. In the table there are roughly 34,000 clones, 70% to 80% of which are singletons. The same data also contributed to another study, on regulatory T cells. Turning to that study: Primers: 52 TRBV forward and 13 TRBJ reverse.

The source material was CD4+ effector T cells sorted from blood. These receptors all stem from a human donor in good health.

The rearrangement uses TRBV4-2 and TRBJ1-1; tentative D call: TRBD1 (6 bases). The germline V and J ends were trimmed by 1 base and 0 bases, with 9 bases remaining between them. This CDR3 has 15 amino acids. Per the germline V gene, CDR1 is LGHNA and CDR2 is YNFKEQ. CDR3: CASSQGGGMNTEAFF. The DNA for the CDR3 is TGTGCCAGCAGCCAAGGAGGGGGGATGAACACTGAAGCTTTCTTT.

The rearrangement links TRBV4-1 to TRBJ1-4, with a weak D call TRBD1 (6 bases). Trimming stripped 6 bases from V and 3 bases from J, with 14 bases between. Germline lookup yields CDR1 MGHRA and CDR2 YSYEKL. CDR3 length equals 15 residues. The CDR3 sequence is CASSQWGAPNEKLFF. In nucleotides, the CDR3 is TGCGCCAGCAGTCAGTGGGGGGCACCTAATGAAAAACTGTTTTTT.

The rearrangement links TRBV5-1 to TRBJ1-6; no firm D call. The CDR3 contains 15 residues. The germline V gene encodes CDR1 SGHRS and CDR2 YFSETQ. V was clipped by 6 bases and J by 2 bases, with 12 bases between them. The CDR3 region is CASNPEGTYNSPLHF. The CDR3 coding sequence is TGCGCCAGCAATCCGGAGGGAACCTATAATTCACCCCTCCACTTT.

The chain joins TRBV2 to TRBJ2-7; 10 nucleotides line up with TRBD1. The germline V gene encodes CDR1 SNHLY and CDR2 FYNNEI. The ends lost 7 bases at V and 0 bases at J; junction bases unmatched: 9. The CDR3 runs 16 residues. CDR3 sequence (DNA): TGTGCCAGCACTCCGGGACAGGGGATTGGCTCCTACGAGCAGTACTTC. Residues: CASTPGQGIGSYEQYF.

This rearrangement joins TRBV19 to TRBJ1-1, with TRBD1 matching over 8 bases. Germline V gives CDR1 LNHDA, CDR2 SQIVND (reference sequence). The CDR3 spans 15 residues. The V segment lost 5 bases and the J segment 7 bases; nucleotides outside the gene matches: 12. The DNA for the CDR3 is TGTGCCAGTAGTCCGTTCACTTCACAGGGGGGTGAAGCTTTCTTT. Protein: CASSPFTSQGGEAFF.

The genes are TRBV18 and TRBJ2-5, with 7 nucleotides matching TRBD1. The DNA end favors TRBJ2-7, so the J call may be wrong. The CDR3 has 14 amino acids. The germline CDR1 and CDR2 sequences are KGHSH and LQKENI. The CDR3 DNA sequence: TGTGCCAGCTCACCTGGACAGGTCCCCTACGAGCAGTACTTC. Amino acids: CASSPGQVPYEQYF.

The CDR3 sequence: CASSLGQGSDTQYF. For the CDR3, the DNA is TGCGCCAGCAGCTTGGGACAGGGATCAGATACGCAGTATTTT. J is TRBJ2-3 and V is TRBV5-1, with TRBD1 matching 7 bases. Germline CDR1 SGHRS, CDR2 YFSETQ. J was trimmed by 4 bases and V by 0 bases; bases with no gene match: 2. The CDR3 runs to 14 residues.

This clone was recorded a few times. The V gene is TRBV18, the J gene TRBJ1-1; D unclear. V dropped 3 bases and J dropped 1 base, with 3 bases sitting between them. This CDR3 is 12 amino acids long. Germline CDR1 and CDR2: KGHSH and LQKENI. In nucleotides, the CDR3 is TGTGCCAGCTCACCGGGGAACACTGAAGCTTTCTTT. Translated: CASSPGNTEAFF. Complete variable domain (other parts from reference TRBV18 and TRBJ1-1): NAGVMQNPRHLVRRRGQEARLRCSPMKGHSHVYWYRQLPEEGLKFMVYLQKENIIDESGMPKERFSAEFPKEGPSILRIQQVVRGDSAAYFCASSPGNTEAFFGQGTRLTVV.

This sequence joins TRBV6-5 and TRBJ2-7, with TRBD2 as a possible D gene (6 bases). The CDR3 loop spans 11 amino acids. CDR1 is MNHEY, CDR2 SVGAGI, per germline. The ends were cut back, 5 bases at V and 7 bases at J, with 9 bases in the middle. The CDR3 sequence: CASSEGREQYF. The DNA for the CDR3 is TGTGCCAGCAGTGAGGGGAGGGAGCAGTACTTC.

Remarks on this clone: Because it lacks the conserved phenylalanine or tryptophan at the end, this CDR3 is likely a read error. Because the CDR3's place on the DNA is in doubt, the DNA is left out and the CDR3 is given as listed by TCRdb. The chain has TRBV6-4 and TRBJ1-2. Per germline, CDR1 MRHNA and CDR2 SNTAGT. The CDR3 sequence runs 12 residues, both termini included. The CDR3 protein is CASSDGGRTFLG.

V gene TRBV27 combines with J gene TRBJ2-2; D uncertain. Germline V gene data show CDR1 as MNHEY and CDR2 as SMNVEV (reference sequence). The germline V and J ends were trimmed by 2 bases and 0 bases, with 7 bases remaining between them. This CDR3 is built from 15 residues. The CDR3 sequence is CASSLGRTNTGELFF. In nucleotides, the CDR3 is TGTGCCAGCAGTTTAGGGCGGACGAACACCGGGGAGCTGTTTTTT.

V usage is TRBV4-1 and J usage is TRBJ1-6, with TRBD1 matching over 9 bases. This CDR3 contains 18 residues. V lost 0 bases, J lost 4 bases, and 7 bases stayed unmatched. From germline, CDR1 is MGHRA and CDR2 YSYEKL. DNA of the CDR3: TGCGCCAGCAGCCAAGATTGGGACAGGGTCTCGTATAATTCACCCCTCCACTTT. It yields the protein CASSQDWDRVSYNSPLHF.

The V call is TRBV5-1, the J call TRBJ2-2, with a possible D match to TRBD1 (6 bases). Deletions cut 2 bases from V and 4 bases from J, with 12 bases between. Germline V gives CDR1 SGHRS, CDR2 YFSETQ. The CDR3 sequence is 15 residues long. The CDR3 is CASSFNQGPTGELFF. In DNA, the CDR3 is TGCGCCAGCAGCTTTAACCAGGGGCCCACCGGGGAGCTGTTTTTT.

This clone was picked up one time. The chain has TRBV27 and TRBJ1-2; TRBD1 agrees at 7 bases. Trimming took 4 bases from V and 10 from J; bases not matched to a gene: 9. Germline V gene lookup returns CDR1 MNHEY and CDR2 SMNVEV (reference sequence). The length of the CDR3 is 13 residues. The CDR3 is CASSSSGGFVYTF. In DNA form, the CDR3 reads TGTGCCAGCAGTTCCTCAGGGGGATTTGTCTACACCTTC.

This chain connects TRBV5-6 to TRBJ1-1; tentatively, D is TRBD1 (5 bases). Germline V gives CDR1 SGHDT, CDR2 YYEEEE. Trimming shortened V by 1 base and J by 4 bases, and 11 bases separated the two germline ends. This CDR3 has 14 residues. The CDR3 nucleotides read TGTGCCAGCAGCTTGCATCAGGGAGCCACTGAAGCTTTCTTT. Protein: CASSLHQGATEAFF.